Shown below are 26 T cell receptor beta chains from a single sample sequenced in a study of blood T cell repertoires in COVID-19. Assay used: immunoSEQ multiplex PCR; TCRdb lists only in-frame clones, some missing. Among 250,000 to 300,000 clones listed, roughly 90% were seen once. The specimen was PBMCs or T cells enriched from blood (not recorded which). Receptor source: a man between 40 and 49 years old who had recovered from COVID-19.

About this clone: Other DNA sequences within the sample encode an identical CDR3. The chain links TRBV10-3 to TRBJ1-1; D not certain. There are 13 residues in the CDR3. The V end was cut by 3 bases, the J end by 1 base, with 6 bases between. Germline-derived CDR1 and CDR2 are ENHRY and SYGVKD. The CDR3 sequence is CAISETENTEAFF. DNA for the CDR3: TGTGCCATCAGTGAAACAGAGAACACTGAAGCTTTCTTT.

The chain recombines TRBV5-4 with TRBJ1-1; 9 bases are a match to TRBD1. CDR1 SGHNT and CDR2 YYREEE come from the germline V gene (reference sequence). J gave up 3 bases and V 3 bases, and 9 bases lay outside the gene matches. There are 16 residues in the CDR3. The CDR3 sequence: CASSWKTGGADTEAFF. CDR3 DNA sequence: TGTGCCAGCAGCTGGAAAACAGGGGGCGCGGACACTGAAGCTTTCTTT.

The CDR3: CASREDRDYEQYF. The DNA of the CDR3 is TGTGCCAGCAGAGAGGACAGGGATTACGAGCAGTACTTC. The V and J genes are TRBV28 and TRBJ2-7; 8 bases agree with TRBD1. Per germline, CDR1 MDHEN and CDR2 SYDVKM. V was pared by 6 bases and J by 4 bases, with 5 bases of the junction left unmatched. This CDR3 is built from 13 residues.

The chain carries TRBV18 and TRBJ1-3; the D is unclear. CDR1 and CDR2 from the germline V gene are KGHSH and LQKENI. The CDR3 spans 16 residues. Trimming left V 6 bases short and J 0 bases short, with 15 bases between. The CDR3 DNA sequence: TGTGCCAGCTCTTCAACCGCGGGGAGCTCTGGAAACACCATATATTTT. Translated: CASSSTAGSSGNTIYF.

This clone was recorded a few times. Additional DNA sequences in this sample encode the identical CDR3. The CDR3 reads CASSRLSNTEAFF. In DNA, the CDR3 is TGTGCCAGCAGTCGGTTGTCGAACACTGAAGCTTTCTTT. The chain employs TRBV7-8 and TRBJ1-1; D is uncertain. Germline CDR1 is SGHVS and CDR2 is FQNEAQ. This CDR3 comprises 13 residues. The V end lost 6 bases, the J end lost 1 base, and 9 bases lay between the germline ends.

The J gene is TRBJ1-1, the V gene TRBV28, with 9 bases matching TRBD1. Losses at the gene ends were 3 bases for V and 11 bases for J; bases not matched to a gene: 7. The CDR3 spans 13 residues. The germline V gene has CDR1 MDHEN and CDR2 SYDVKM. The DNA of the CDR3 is TGTGCCAGCAGTTTCGGGACAGGGTCGCGGGCTTTCTTT. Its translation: CASSFGTGSRAFF.

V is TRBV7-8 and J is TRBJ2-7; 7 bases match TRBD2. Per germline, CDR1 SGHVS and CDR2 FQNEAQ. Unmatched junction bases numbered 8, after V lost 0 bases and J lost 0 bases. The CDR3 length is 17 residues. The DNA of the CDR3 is TGTGCCAGCAGCTTAGCTCGGGGAGGGTTTAGCTCCTACGAGCAGTACTTC. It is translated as CASSLARGGFSSYEQYF.

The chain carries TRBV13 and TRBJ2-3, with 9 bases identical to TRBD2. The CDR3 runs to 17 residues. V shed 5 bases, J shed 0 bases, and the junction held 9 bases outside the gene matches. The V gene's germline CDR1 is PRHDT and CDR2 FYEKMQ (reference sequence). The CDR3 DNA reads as TGTGCCAGCAGCCTCTCCCTCCTAGCGGGGAGCACAGATACGCAGTATTTT. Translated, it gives CASSLSLLAGSTDTQYF.

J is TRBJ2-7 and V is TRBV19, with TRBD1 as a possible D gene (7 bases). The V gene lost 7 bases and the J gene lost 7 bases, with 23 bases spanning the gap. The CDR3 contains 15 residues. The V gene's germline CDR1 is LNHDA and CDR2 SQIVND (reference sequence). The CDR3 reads CASKPFQGAGGEQYF. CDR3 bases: TGTGCCAGTAAGCCCTTCCAAGGAGCAGGGGGGGAGCAGTACTTC.

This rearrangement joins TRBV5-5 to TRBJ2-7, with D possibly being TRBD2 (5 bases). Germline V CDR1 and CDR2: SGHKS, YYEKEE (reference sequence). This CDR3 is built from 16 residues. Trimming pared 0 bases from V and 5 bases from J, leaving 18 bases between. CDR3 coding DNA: TGTGCCAGCAGCTTGGCCGGGAACGTCCTTCCGGACGAGCAGTACTTC. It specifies CASSLAGNVLPDEQYF.

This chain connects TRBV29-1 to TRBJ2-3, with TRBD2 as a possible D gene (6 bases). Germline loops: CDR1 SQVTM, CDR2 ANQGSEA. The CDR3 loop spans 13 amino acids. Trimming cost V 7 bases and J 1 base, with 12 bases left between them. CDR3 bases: TGCAGCGGTGACTCGGGGGGCACAGATACGCAGTATTTT. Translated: CSGDSGGTDTQYF.

This CDR3 reads CSSTTRGFGSEAFF. The CDR3 DNA sequence: TGCAGCTCAACAACCAGGGGGTTTGGGAGTGAAGCTTTCTTT. The gene calls are TRBV29-1 and TRBJ1-1; 7 bases match TRBD1. The germline CDR1 and CDR2 sequences are SQVTM and ANQGSEA. The CDR3 contains 14 residues. With V trimmed by 8 bases and J by 7 bases, 16 bases remained unmatched. Full variable domain (rest looked up from reference TRBV29-1 and TRBJ1-1): SAVISQKPSRDICQRGTSLTIQCQVDSQVTMMFWYRQQPGQSLTLIATANQGSEATYESGFVIDKFPISRPNLTFSTLTVSNMSPEDSSIYLCSSTTRGFGSEAFFGQGTRLTVV.

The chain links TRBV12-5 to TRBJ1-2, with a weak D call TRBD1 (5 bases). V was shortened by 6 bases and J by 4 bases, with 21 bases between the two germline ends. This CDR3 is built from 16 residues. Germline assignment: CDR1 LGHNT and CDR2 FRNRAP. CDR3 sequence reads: CASGMGGTLFGYGYTF. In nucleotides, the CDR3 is TGTGCTAGTGGGATGGGAGGGACCCTATTTGGCTATGGCTACACCTTC.

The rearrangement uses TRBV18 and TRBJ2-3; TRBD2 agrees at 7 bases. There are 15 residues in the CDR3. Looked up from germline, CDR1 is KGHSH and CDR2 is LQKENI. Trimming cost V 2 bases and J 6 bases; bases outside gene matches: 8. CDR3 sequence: CASSPTAGNVDTQYF. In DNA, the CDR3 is TGTGCCAGCTCACCAACAGCGGGGAATGTGGATACGCAGTATTTT.

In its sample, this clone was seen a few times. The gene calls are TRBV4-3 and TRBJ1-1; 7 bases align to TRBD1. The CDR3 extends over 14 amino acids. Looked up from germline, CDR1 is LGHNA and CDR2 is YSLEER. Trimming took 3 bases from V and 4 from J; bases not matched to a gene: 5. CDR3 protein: CASSQSQGRTEAFF. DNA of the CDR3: TGCGCCAGCAGCCAGTCACAGGGGCGCACTGAAGCTTTCTTT.

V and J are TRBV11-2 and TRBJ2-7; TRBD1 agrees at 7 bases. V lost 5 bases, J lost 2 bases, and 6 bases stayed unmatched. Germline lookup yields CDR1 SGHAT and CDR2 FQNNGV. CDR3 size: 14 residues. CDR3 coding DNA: TGTGCCAGCAGCGCCGGGACAGAGGCCTACGAGCAGTACTTC. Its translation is CASSAGTEAYEQYF.

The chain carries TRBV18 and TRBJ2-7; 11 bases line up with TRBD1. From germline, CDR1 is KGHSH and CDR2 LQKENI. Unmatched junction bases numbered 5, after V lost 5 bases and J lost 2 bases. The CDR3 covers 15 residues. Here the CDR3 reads CASSRPGQGAYEQYF. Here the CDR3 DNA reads TGTGCCAGCTCAAGACCGGGACAGGGGGCCTACGAGCAGTACTTC.

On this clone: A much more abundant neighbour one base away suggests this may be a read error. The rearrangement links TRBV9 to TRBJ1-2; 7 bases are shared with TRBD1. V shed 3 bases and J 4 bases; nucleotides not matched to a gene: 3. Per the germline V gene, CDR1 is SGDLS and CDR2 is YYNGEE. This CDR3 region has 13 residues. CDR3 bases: TGTGCCAGCAGCGCCGCAGGGGGCTATGGCTACACCTTC. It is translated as CASSAAGGYGYTF.

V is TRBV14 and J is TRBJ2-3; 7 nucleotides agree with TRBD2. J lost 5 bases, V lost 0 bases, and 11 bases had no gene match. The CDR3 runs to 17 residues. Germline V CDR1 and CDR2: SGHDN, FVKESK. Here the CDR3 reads CASSQERRGFGLDTQYF. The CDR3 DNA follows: TGTGCCAGCAGCCAAGAACGGCGGGGGTTTGGATTAGATACGCAGTATTTT.

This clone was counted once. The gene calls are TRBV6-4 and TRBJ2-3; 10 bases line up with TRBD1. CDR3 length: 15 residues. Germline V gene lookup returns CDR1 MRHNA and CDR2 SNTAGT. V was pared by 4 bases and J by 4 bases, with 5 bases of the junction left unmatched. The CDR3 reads CASSGGDRGADTQYF. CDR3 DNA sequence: TGTGCCAGCAGTGGAGGGGACAGGGGAGCAGATACGCAGTATTTT.

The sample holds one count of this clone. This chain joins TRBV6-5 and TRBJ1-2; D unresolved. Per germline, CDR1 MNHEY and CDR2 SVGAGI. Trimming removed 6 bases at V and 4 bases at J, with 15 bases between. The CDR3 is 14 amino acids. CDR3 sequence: CASSQNAASYGYTF. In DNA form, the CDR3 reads TGTGCCAGCAGCCAGAATGCGGCTAGCTATGGCTACACCTTC.

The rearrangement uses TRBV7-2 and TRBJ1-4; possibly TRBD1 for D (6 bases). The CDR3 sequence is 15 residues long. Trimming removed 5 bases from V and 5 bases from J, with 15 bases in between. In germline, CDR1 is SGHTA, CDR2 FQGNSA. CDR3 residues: CASSPGGASNEKLFF. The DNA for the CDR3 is TGTGCCAGCAGCCCGGGGGGGGCCTCGAATGAAAAACTGTTTTTT. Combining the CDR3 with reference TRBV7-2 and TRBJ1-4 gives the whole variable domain GAGVSQSPSNKVTEKGKDVELRCDPISGHTALYWYRQSLGQGLEFLIYFQGNSAPDKSGLPSDRFSAERTGGSVSTLTIQRTQQEDSAVYLCASSPGGASNEKLFFGSGTQLSVL.

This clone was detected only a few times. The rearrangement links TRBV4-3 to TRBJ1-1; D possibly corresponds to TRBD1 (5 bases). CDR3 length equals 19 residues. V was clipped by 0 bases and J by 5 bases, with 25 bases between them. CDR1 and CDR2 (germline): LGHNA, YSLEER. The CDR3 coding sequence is TGCGCCAGCAGCCAAGACCGGGGGACGGGTCTTGACAGTCTTACTGAAGCTTTCTTT. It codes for CASSQDRGTGLDSLTEAFF.

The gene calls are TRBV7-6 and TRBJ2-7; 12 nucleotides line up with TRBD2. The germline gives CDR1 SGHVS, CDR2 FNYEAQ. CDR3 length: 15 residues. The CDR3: CGRAPGLAGSYEQYF. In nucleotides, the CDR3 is TGTGGGAGGGCACCCGGACTAGCGGGGTCCTACGAGCAGTACTTC.

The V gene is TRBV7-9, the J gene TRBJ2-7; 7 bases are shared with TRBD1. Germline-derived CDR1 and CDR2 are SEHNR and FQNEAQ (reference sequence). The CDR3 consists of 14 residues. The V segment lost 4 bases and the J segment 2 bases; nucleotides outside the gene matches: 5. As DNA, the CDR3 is TGTGCCAGCAGCTCTGGGGACAGTCCCTACGAGCAGTACTTC. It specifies CASSSGDSPYEQYF.

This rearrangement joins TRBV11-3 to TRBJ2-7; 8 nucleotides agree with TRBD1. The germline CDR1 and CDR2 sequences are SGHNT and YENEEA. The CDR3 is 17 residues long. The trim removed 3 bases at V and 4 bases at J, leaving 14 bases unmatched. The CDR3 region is CASSLGWPAGQGYEQYF. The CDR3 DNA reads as TGTGCCAGCAGCTTGGGGTGGCCGGCAGGACAGGGTTACGAGCAGTACTTC.